This record concerns one T cell receptor beta chain sequence. The data originate from a study of T cell changes during pregnancy in multiple sclerosis. Sequenced by immunoSEQ multiplex PCR; TCRdb stores in-frame clones only, minus some. Counted here are under 40,000 clones, roughly 89% occurring once; the ten biggest clones make up 0.56%. CDR3 size: 13 residues. Trimming stripped 3 bases from V and 9 bases from J, with 13 bases between. The germline V gene has CDR1 SGHNT and CDR2 YYREEE (reference sequence). The genes are TRBV5-4 and TRBJ2-1, with D unclear. The sequences come from CD4+ T cells from peripheral blood mononuclear cells, collected before pregnancy. The sequence came from a female donor with multiple sclerosis, enrolled in a pregnancy study. The CDR3: CASSSLNGGEQFF. In nucleotides, the CDR3 is TGTGCCAGCAGCTCTCTCAATGGCGGTGAGCAGTTCTTC. Filled out from reference TRBV5-4 and TRBJ2-1, the complete variable domain reads ETGVTQSPTHLIKTRGQQVTLRCSSQSGHNTVSWYQQALGQGPQFIFQYYREEENGRGNFPPRFSGLQFPNYSSELNVNALELDDSALYLCASSSLNGGEQFFGPGTRLTVL.